This is a list of T cell receptor beta chains from one sample in a study of response to subunit inactivated influenza vaccine. Via MiXCR, TCRdb re-called the RT-PCR reads, giving one row per CDR3 protein. The repertoire includes under 850,000 distinct CDR3 sequences, less than 20% of them detected once, and roughly a tenth sits in the top ten. Specimen: PBMCs from blood, collected more than 4 days after vaccination. These TCRs come from a man aged 50 to 59 who received an inactivated influenza vaccine. Each CDR3 is given with its conserved first and last residue. A D gene is named only where the DNA matches it firmly. Size is omitted from some rows. Given values are once, few, many or a class for expanded clones.

size: NA
J: TRBJ1-1
D: NA
V: TRBV29-1
DNA: TGCAGCGTTATGGGGGGGATGGGAAACACTGAAGCTTTCTTT
CDR3: CSVMGGMGNTEAFF

size: NA
J: TRBJ2-5
D: TRBD1
V: TRBV10-3
DNA: TGTGCCATCAGAGGACAGGTCCAAGAGACCCAGTACTTC
CDR3: CAIRGQVQETQYF

size: NA
J: TRBJ2-2
D: TRBD1
V: TRBV4-3
DNA: TGCGCCAGCAGCCCACAGGGGCCCCCTAACACCGGGGAGCTGTTTTTT
CDR3: CASSPQGPPNTGELFF

size: many
J: TRBJ2-5
D: TRBD1
V: TRBV10-3
DNA: TGTGCCATCACGCCGGGACAGCAAGAGACCCAGTACTTC
CDR3: CAITPGQQETQYF

size: few
J: TRBJ2-2
D: TRBD2
V: TRBV12-3/TRBV12-4
DNA: TGTGCCACTCTAGCGGGGACAAACACCGGGGAGCTGTTTTTT
CDR3: CATLAGTNTGELFF

size: few
J: TRBJ2-7
D: NA
V: TRBV7-9
DNA: TGTGCCAGCAGCTCATACCGGGGAACCGGTGAGCAGTACTTC
CDR3: CASSSYRGTGEQYF

size: many
J: TRBJ1-1
D: NA
V: TRBV12-3/TRBV12-4
DNA: TGTGCCAGCAGTGACTCGCCTATGAACACTGAAGCTTTCTTT
CDR3: CASSDSPMNTEAFF

size: NA
J: TRBJ1-4
D: NA
V: TRBV7-2
DNA: TGTGCCAGCAGCGCTCGAAGGGCAACTAATGAAAAACTGTTTTTT
CDR3: CASSARRATNEKLFF

size: many
J: TRBJ1-1
D: TRBD1
V: TRBV12-3/TRBV12-4
DNA: TGCGCCAGCAGCTCACAGGGGATGAACACTGAAGCTTTCTTT
CDR3: CASSSQGMNTEAFF

size: NA
J: TRBJ2-3
D: NA
V: TRBV9
DNA: TGTGCCAGCAGGGGACAAGGCACTAGCACAGATACGCAGTATTTT
CDR3: CASRGQGTSTDTQYF

size: NA
J: TRBJ2-7
D: NA
V: TRBV7-2
DNA: TGTGCCAGCAGCTTAGACGCCCCCTACGAGCAGTACTTC
CDR3: CASSLDAPYEQYF

size: NA
J: TRBJ2-1
D: NA
V: TRBV11-1
DNA: TGTGCCAGCAGCTTACGGCCGGGACGTAAAACGCCATACAATGAGCAGTTCTTC
CDR3: CASSLRPGRKTPYNEQFF

size: few
J: TRBJ2-5
D: NA
V: TRBV7-8
DNA: TGTGCCAGCAGCGACTACTACCGAGAGGAGACCCAGTACTTC
CDR3: CASSDYYREETQYF

size: few
J: TRBJ2-3
D: NA
V: TRBV7-9
DNA: TGTGCCAGCAGCCCCCAGAACTTGTGGAAAAGCACAGATACGCAGTATTTT
CDR3: CASSPQNLWKSTDTQYF

size: NA
J: TRBJ2-1
D: TRBD2
V: TRBV5-1
DNA: TGCGCCAGCAGCTTGGGGGCCGGGAGGGCCTACAATGAGCAGTTCTTC
CDR3: CASSLGAGRAYNEQFF

size: few
J: TRBJ1-1
D: NA
V: TRBV20-1
DNA: TGCAGTGCCCCAGGGCGGGGGGCGAGTACTGAAGCTTTCTTT
CDR3: CSAPGRGASTEAFF

size: many
J: TRBJ2-7
D: TRBD1
V: TRBV7-2
DNA: TGTGCCAGCAGCGGGGGACAGAACTACGAGCAGTACTTC
CDR3: CASSGGQNYEQYF

size: many
J: TRBJ1-1
D: TRBD1
V: TRBV30
DNA: TGTGCCTGGAGTAGGGGGCCTGAAGCTTTCTTT
CDR3: CAWSRGPEAFF

size: NA
J: TRBJ2-7
D: NA
V: TRBV14
DNA: TGTGCCAGCAGCCTTCTGGGACTCGACTACGAGCAGTACTTC
CDR3: CASSLLGLDYEQYF

size: few
J: TRBJ2-2
D: NA
V: TRBV7-2
DNA: TGTGCCAGCAGCTTAGCGGGACGGATCAACGGGGAGCTGTTTTTT
CDR3: CASSLAGRINGELFF

size: NA
J: TRBJ2-3
D: NA
V: TRBV29-1
DNA: TGCAGCGTTGATAGGCAGGGACACACAGATACGCAGTATTTT
CDR3: CSVDRQGHTDTQYF

size: NA
J: TRBJ1-1
D: NA
V: TRBV5-1
DNA: TGCGCCAGCAGCTTGTTAGGCCCGGAGAACACTGAAGCTTTCTTT
CDR3: CASSLLGPENTEAFF

size: few
J: TRBJ2-1
D: NA
V: TRBV5-1
DNA: TGCGCCAGCAGCTTGCCCCCGACTAGAAATGAGCAGTTCTTC
CDR3: CASSLPPTRNEQFF

size: NA
J: TRBJ2-2
D: NA
V: TRBV6-5
DNA: TGTGCCAGCAGTTACTCGAGAGCGTCGGGGGTTAACACCGGGGAGCTGTTTTTT
CDR3: CASSYSRASGVNTGELFF

size: NA
J: TRBJ2-5
D: NA
V: TRBV4-2
DNA: TGTGCCAGCAGCCAAGAAGCTTTACAAGAGACCCAGTACTTC
CDR3: CASSQEALQETQYF

size: NA
J: TRBJ2-1
D: NA
V: TRBV7-9
DNA: TGTGCCAGCAGCCCGCAGACTACTACGACCTCCTACAATGAGCAGTTCTTC
CDR3: CASSPQTTTTSYNEQFF

size: NA
J: TRBJ1-3
D: NA
V: TRBV7-9
DNA: TGTGCCAGCAGCTTAGTTCCGAACTCTGGAAACACCATATATTTT
CDR3: CASSLVPNSGNTIYF

size: few
J: TRBJ2-7
D: TRBD2
V: TRBV4-3
DNA: TGCGCCAGCAGCCAAGATGGGGAGCGGGGGGCCTACGAGCAGTACTTC
CDR3: CASSQDGERGAYEQYF

size: NA
J: TRBJ2-5
D: TRBD1
V: TRBV19
DNA: TGTGCCAGTAGCCCGGGACAGACCATGGAGACCCAGTACTTC
CDR3: CASSPGQTMETQYF

size: few
J: TRBJ2-7
D: TRBD2
V: TRBV6-5
DNA: TGTGCCAGCAGTTTGACTAGCTTTAGCTCCTACGAGCAGTACTTC
CDR3: CASSLTSFSSYEQYF

size: NA
J: TRBJ1-5
D: TRBD1
V: TRBV20-1
DNA: TGCAGTGCTAGTATGACAGGGGAACAGCCCCAGCATTTT
CDR3: CSASMTGEQPQHF

size: NA
J: TRBJ2-3
D: TRBD2
V: TRBV28
DNA: TGTGCCAGCAGCCTGACTAGCGGCAAAAGCACAGATACGCAGTATTTT
CDR3: CASSLTSGKSTDTQYF

size: NA
J: TRBJ2-3
D: TRBD1
V: TRBV11-1
DNA: TGTGCCAGCAGCCCAGGCCCGGGACAGGGTCGGGGAATCACAGATACGCAGTATTTT
CDR3: CASSPGPGQGRGITDTQYF

size: NA
J: TRBJ2-7
D: NA
V: TRBV27
DNA: TGTGCCAGCCACCTTTACCTTACCTACGAGCAGTACTTC
CDR3: CASHLYLTYEQYF

size: few
J: TRBJ2-7
D: TRBD2
V: TRBV28
DNA: TGTGCCAGTGCCGGGACTAGCAGAGTCGAGCAGTACTTC
CDR3: CASAGTSRVEQYF

size: few
J: TRBJ2-2
D: TRBD2
V: TRBV27
DNA: TGTGCCAGCAGTTTAGGATCAGCGGGAGGGGAGCTGTTTTTT
CDR3: CASSLGSAGGELFF

size: few
J: TRBJ2-6
D: NA
V: TRBV20-1
DNA: TGCAGTGCTACCCGAGTAGAGGGGGCCAACGTCCTGACTTTC
CDR3: CSATRVEGANVLTF

size: few
J: TRBJ1-1
D: NA
V: TRBV12-3/TRBV12-4
DNA: TGTGCCAGCAGTCACTCGATTGGGGGCACTGAAGCTTTCTTT
CDR3: CASSHSIGGTEAFF

size: NA
J: TRBJ1-3
D: NA
V: TRBV3-1
DNA: TGTGCCAGCAGCTGGGCAGGGAAGAGCTCTGGAAACACCATATATTTT
CDR3: CASSWAGKSSGNTIYF

size: many
J: TRBJ1-1
D: NA
V: TRBV7-9
DNA: TGTGCCAGCAGCTCACAGGGTGGGAACACTGAAGCTTTCTTT
CDR3: CASSSQGGNTEAFF

size: once
J: TRBJ2-1
D: NA
V: TRBV14
DNA: TGTGCCAGCAGCCAAGGAGCACAATCGATTGACTACAATGAGCAGTTCTTC
CDR3: CASSQGAQSIDYNEQFF